The 22 T cell receptor beta chains below all came from one sample that was sequenced in a study of response to subunit inactivated influenza vaccine. TCRdb analysed the RT-PCR reads with MiXCR anew, one entry per CDR3 protein. The sample carries about 780,000 distinct CDR3 sequences, less than 20% recorded once. This material consisted of PBMCs from blood, taken roughly 5 days after vaccination. These TCRs come from a man in his forties or fifties who received an inactivated influenza vaccine.

This clonotype has just a few counts. The chain employs TRBV5-1 and TRBJ2-1, with 8 bases lining up with TRBD2. CDR1 is SGHRS and CDR2 is YFSETQ in the germline V gene. The CDR3 runs to 15 residues. V trimming: 3 bases; J trimming: 4 bases; junction bases outside the gene matches: 6. CDR3 amino acids: CASSWTSLAYNEQFF. The DNA for the CDR3 is TGCGCCAGCAGCTGGACTAGCTTGGCGTACAATGAGCAGTTCTTC.

The chain has TRBV20-1 and TRBJ2-5; no reliable D call. The CDR3 totals 14 residues. The germline CDR1 and CDR2 sequences are DFQATT and SNEGSKA (reference sequence). The V and J ends lost 0 bases and 1 base respectively, with 9 bases between them. CDR3 region: CSARDLAVQETQYF. The CDR3 nucleotides read TGCAGTGCTAGAGATCTCGCGGTCCAAGAGACCCAGTACTTC.

The sample holds a few counts of this clonotype. V and J are TRBV7-8 and TRBJ2-7, with 8 bases matching TRBD1. Germline V gene sequence: CDR1 SGHVS, CDR2 FQNEAQ. With V trimmed by 5 bases and J by 3 bases, 9 bases remained unmatched. This CDR3 spans 15 amino acids. CDR3 coding DNA: TGTGCCAGCAGCCAAAGGGCCGACAGGGGCTACGAGCAGTACTTC. Translation gives CASSQRADRGYEQYF.

Only a few counts were recorded for this clonotype. J is TRBJ2-3 and V is TRBV10-1; 9 bases line up with TRBD1. CDR1 and CDR2 from the germline V gene are WNHNN and SYGVQD (reference sequence). The CDR3 runs to 15 residues. V lost 3 bases and J lost 2; bases outside the gene matches: 3. DNA for the CDR3: TGCGCCAGCAGTGAAACAGGGGGCGACACAGATACGCAGTATTTT. This sequence encodes CASSETGGDTDTQYF.

This clonotype showed up many times. The chain joins TRBV11-2 to TRBJ1-2, with D unresolved. The CDR3 runs to 14 residues. V was cut by 2 bases and J by 0 bases, with 7 bases left in between. Germline V gene lookup returns CDR1 SGHAT and CDR2 FQNNGV. The chain's CDR3 is CASSLRETNYGYTF. The CDR3 nucleotides read TGTGCCAGCAGCTTAAGGGAGACTAACTATGGCTACACCTTC.

This clonotype has ten or more counts. The J gene is TRBJ1-2, the V gene TRBV9, with TRBD1 matching over 7 bases. With V trimmed by 3 bases and J by 2 bases, 4 bases remained unmatched. The CDR3 sequence is 14 residues long. The germline gives CDR1 SGDLS, CDR2 YYNGEE. The CDR3 DNA sequence: TGTGCCAGCAGCGCCCGACAGGGAAACTATGGCTACACCTTC. Encoded protein: CASSARQGNYGYTF.

This clonotype came up a few times. The V gene is TRBV20-1, the J gene TRBJ2-7; TRBD1 matches at 7 bases. The CDR3 is 14 residues long. V lost 3 bases and J lost 1; bases outside the gene matches: 6. The germline V gene has CDR1 DFQATT and CDR2 SNEGSKA (reference sequence). The CDR3 DNA is TGCAGTGCTAGCCAACAGGGGATTTCCTACGAGCAGTACTTC. It yields the protein CSASQQGISYEQYF.

The V and J genes are TRBV4-2 and TRBJ2-1, with 9 bases fitting TRBD2. Germline CDR1 LGHNA, CDR2 YNFKEQ. After removal of 2 bases from V and 0 bases from J, the junction contained 2 bases not matched to a gene. The CDR3 totals 16 residues. The CDR3 nucleotides read TGTGCCAGCAGCCAAAATAGCGGGAGCTCCTACAATGAGCAGTTCTTC. Translated, it gives CASSQNSGSSYNEQFF.

In this sample, this clonotype turned up a few times. Written as DNA, the CDR3 is TGTGCCAGCAGCTTAGTTGTAGCGGGAGTCACCGGGGAGCTGTTTTTT. Protein: CASSLVVAGVTGELFF. The V gene is TRBV7-2, the J gene TRBJ2-2; 9 bases align to TRBD2. The CDR3 totals 16 residues. Germline loops: CDR1 SGHTA, CDR2 FQGNSA. Trimming cost V 1 base and J 4 bases; bases outside gene matches: 4. Drawing the rest from reference TRBV7-2 and TRBJ2-2, the complete variable domain is GAGVSQSPSNKVTEKGKDVELRCDPISGHTALYWYRQSLGQGLEFLIYFQGNSAPDKSGLPSDRFSAERTGGSVSTLTIQRTQQEDSAVYLCASSLVVAGVTGELFFGEGSRLTVL.

This rearrangement joins TRBV12-3 or TRBV12-4 to TRBJ2-1; unclear D gene. Trimming removed 7 bases from V and 7 bases from J, with 11 bases in between. The CDR3 runs to 12 residues. In DNA form, the CDR3 reads TGTGCCAGCACCCGCCGGGTTAATGAGCAGTTCTTC. This codes for CASTRRVNEQFF.

This clonotype was counted between two and nine times. CDR3 sequence reads: CSVAGLTDISYNEQFF. The CDR3 DNA follows: TGCAGCGTTGCGGGTCTGACGGACATTTCCTACAATGAGCAGTTCTTC. The chain couples TRBV29-1 to TRBJ2-1, with a possible D match to TRBD1 (5 bases). The CDR3 has 16 residues. Trimming took off 4 bases at V and 1 base at J, with 17 bases between the two ends. Germline V gene data show CDR1 as SQVTM and CDR2 as ANQGSEA.

This clonotype was seen only a few times. V is TRBV7-9 and J is TRBJ2-3; TRBD2 matches 8 bases. The J segment lost 2 bases and the V segment lost 4 bases, leaving 5 bases of the junction unmatched. Germline V gene data show CDR1 as SEHNR and CDR2 as FQNEAQ (reference sequence). This CDR3 is 15 amino acids long. CDR3 sequence (DNA): TGTGCCAGCAGCTCGGGACTAGATTACACAGATACGCAGTATTTT. Translated: CASSSGLDYTDTQYF.

The V gene is TRBV12-3 or TRBV12-4, the J gene TRBJ2-1; D call uncertain. V was shortened by 3 bases and J by 10 bases, with 10 bases between the two germline ends. The CDR3 is made up of 12 amino acids. CDR3 nucleotides: TGTGCCAGCAGTTTCCAGTTAGGGGAGCAGTTCTTC. It encodes CASSFQLGEQFF.

This clonotype was counted a few times. V usage is TRBV20-1 and J usage is TRBJ2-3; D not resolved. Germline V CDR1 and CDR2: DFQATT, SNEGSKA (reference sequence). This CDR3 contains 15 residues. V was clipped by 3 bases and J by 3 bases, with 16 bases between them. CDR3 DNA sequence: TGCAGTGCTAGGGGAACAGCCGATGGGACAGATACGCAGTATTTT. Translated: CSARGTADGTDTQYF.

A few counts support this clonotype. The chain employs TRBV4-1 and TRBJ1-5; a weak D match, TRBD1 (5 bases). Germline V lookup: CDR1 MGHRA, CDR2 YSYEKL. Trimming removed 4 bases from V and 7 bases from J, with 17 bases in between. This CDR3 is 15 amino acids long. The chain's CDR3 is CASSRGQGNSQPQHF. Written as DNA, the CDR3 is TGCGCCAGCAGCCGAGGGCAGGGAAATTCACAGCCCCAGCATTTT.

The chain has TRBV6-1 and TRBJ2-7; D is undetermined. The CDR3 is 13 amino acids. Trimming stripped 7 bases from V and 7 bases from J, with 17 bases between. Germline lookup yields CDR1 MNHNS and CDR2 SASEGT. The CDR3 reads CASMNGLKSEQYF. In DNA, the CDR3 is TGTGCCAGCATGAACGGCCTCAAAAGTGAGCAGTACTTC.

This clonotype was seen a handful of times. CDR3 nucleotide sequence: TGTGCCAGCAGCTTAGGGGTGGGGGGCAGATCAGATACGCAGTATTTT. As protein: CASSLGVGGRSDTQYF. The chain recombines TRBV7-2 with TRBJ2-3; D may correspond to TRBD1 or TRBD2 (6 bases each). Germline loops: CDR1 SGHTA, CDR2 FQGNSA. This CDR3 has 16 residues. Trimming took off 1 base at V and 4 bases at J, with 15 bases between the two ends.

The chain has TRBV21-1 and TRBJ2-1; TRBD2, the D gene given by the table, was not confirmed from the DNA. TRBV21-1 is labeled a pseudogene. This CDR3 spans 17 amino acids. The CDR3 nucleotides are TGTGCCAGCAGCAAGAACAGGGGACTAGCGGAACCCAATGAGCAGTTCTTC. The encoded protein is CASSKNRGLAEPNEQFF.

This clonotype was found a few times. This chain uses TRBV11-2 with TRBJ2-2; TRBD2 matches at 15 bases. V lost 2 bases and J lost 7; bases outside the gene matches: 11. The germline CDR1 and CDR2 sequences are SGHAT and FQNNGV. The CDR3 has 19 residues. The CDR3 region is CASSLLRGLAGGRSGELFF. The CDR3 DNA sequence: TGTGCCAGCAGCTTACTTCGTGGACTAGCGGGAGGGAGAAGCGGGGAGCTGTTTTTT.

This clonotype was seen repeatedly, ten times or more. The chain carries TRBV20-1 and TRBJ2-1, with no clear D. Deletions cut 3 bases from V and 7 bases from J, with 7 bases between. Germline V gene data show CDR1 as DFQATT and CDR2 as SNEGSKA (reference sequence). The length of the CDR3 is 11 residues. CDR3 in DNA: TGCAGTGCTAGGGGCCCGAATGAGCAGTTCTTC. Protein product: CSARGPNEQFF.

This clonotype occurred a few times. This chain's CDR3 is CASSFPLALSSYNEQFF. The CDR3 DNA reads as TGTGCCAGCAGCTTCCCCCTAGCGCTTAGCTCCTACAATGAGCAGTTCTTC. The J gene is TRBJ2-1, the V gene TRBV27; D might be TRBD2 (6 bases). The CDR3 loop spans 17 amino acids. CDR1 MNHEY and CDR2 SMNVEV come from the germline V gene (reference sequence). Trimming pared 6 bases from V and 0 bases from J, leaving 18 bases between.

This clonotype was seen repeatedly, ten times or more. This sequence joins TRBV20-1 and TRBJ1-5; D not resolved. This CDR3 has 15 residues. The germline CDR1 and CDR2 sequences are DFQATT and SNEGSKA (reference sequence). V lost 3 bases to trimming and J lost 0 bases, with 12 bases between them. CDR3: CSARPRIYSNQPQHF. CDR3 DNA: TGCAGTGCTAGGCCGCGAATTTATAGCAATCAGCCCCAGCATTTT.